This T cell receptor beta chain comes out of a study of control samples from healthy donors and cancer patients. There are 14 residues in the CDR3. Trimming shortened V by 0 bases and J by 3 bases, and 10 bases separated the two germline ends. The germline V gene encodes CDR1 SGDLS and CDR2 YYNGEE. Measured with immunoSEQ multiplex PCR; TCRdb has only the in-frame clones, and not every one. The table for this sample gives roughly 190,000 clones. Sample: blood. The rearrangement links TRBV9 to TRBJ2-7; D possibly corresponds to TRBD1 (7 bases). This TCR derives from a woman in her 30s in good health. The CDR3 sequence is CASSVGRGVYEQYF. For the CDR3, the DNA is TGTGCCAGCAGCGTAGGCAGGGGGGTCTACGAGCAGTACTTC.